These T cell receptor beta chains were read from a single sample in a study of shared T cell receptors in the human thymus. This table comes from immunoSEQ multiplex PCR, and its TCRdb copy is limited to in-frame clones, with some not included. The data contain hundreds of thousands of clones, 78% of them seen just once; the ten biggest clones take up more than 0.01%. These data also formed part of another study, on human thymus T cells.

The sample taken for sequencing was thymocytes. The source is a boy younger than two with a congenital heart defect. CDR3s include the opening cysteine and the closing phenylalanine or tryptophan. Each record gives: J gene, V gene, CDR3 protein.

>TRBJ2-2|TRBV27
CASSLAGGPAGELFF
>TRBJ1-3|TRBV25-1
CASSTQEYTIYF
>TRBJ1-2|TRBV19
CASKGRGFGYGYTF
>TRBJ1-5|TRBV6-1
CASRGGQGGNQPQHF
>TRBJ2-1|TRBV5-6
CASSPDRTKDNNEQFF
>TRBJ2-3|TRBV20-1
CSARPSGTQYF
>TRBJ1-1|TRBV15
CATHFRGSTEAFF
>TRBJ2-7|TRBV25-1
CASSEKWLHSYEQYF
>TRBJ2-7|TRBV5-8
CASSPWGATGVRLAGHEQYF
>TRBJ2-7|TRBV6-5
CASRKREGLYEQYF
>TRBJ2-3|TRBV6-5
CASTQRTSSTDTQYF
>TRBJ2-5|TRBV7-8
CASSPGGTGALGKTQYF
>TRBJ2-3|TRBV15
CATSRDSRGPVRGPDTQYF
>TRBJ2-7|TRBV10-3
CAISDRPALRVLDYEQYF
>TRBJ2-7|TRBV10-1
CASSELGDRAIFYEQYF
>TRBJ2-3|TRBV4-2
CASSQGRLAPDTQYF
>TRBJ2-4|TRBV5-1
CASSLCLAGVAKNIQYF
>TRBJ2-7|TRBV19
CASSIRDMPYYEQYF
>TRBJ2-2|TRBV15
CATSRERSRGTGELFF
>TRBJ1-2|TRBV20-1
CSAAQGAPIPF
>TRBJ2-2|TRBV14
CASSQEGRSPNSAGELFF
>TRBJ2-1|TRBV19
CASSIGGSWNEQFF
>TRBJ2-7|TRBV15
CATSTENRDTDSSYEQYF
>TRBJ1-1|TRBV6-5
CASSYSDRNTEAFF